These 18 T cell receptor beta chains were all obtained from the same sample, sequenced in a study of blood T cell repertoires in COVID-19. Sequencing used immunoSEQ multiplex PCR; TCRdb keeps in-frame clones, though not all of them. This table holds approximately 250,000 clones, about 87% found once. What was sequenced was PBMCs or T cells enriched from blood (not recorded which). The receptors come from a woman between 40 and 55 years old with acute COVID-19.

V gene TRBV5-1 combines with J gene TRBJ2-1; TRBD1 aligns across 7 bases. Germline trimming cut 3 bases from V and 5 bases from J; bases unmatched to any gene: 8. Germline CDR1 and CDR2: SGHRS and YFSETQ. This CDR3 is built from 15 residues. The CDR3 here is CASSSDRALNNEQFF. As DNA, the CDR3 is TGCGCCAGCAGCTCAGACAGGGCCTTAAACAATGAGCAGTTCTTC.

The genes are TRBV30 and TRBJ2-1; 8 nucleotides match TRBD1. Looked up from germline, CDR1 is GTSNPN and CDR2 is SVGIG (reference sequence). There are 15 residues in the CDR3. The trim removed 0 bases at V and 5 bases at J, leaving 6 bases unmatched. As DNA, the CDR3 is TGTGCCTGGAGTGTACATGGGACAGGCAACAATGAGCAGTTCTTC. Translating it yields CAWSVHGTGNNEQFF.

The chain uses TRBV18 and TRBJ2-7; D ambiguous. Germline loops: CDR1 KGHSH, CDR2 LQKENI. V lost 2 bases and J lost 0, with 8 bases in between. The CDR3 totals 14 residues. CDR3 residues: CASSPRERSYEQYV. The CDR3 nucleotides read TGTGCCAGCTCACCAAGAGAGCGCTCCTACGAGCAGTACGTC.

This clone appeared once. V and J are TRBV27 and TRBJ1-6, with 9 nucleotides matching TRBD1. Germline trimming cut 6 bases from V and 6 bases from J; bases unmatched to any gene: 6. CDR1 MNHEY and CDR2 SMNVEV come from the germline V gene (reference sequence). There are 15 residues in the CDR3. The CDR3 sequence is CASRTHRGRNSPLHF. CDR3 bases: TGTGCCAGCAGAACGCACAGGGGGCGTAATTCACCCCTCCACTTT.

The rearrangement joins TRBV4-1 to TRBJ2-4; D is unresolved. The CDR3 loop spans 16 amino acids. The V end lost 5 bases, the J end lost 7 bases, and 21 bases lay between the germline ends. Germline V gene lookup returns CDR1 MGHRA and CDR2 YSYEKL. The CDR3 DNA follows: TGCGCCAGCAGCTTCTTTATCCCCGGAGTCGGCAACATTCAGTACTTC. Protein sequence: CASSFFIPGVGNIQYF.

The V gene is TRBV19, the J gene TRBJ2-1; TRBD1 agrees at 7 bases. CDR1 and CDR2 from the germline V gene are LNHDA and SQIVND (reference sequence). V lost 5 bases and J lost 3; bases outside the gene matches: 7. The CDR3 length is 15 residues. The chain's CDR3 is CASSPLGGSYNEQFF. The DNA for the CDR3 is TGTGCCAGTAGTCCGTTAGGGGGCAGCTACAATGAGCAGTTCTTC. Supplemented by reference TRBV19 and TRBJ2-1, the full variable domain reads DGGITQSPKYLFRKEGQNVTLSCEQNLNHDAMYWYRQDPGQGLRLIYYSQIVNDFQKGDIAEGYSVSREKKESFPLTVTSAQKNPTAFYLCASSPLGGSYNEQFFGPGTRLTVL.

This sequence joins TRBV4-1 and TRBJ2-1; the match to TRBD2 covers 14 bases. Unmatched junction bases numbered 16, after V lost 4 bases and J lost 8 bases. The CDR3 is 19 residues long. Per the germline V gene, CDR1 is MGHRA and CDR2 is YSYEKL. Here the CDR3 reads CASSPNTGTSGSTSHEQFF. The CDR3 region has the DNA TGCGCCAGCAGCCCTAACACCGGGACTAGCGGGAGCACCTCCCATGAGCAGTTCTTC.

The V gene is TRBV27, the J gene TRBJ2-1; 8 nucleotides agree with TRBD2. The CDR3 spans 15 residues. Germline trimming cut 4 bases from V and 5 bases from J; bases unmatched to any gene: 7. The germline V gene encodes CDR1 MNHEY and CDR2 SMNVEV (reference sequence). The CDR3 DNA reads TGTGCCAGCAGTTCCCAGCGGGAGTTTGACAATGAGCAGTTCTTC. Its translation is CASSSQREFDNEQFF.

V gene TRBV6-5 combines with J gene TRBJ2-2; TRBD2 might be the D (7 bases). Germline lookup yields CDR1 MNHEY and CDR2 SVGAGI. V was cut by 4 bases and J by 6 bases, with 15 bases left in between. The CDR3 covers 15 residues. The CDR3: CASSSLGGASGELFF. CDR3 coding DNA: TGTGCCAGCAGTTCCTTGGGGGGGGCATCCGGGGAGCTGTTTTTT.

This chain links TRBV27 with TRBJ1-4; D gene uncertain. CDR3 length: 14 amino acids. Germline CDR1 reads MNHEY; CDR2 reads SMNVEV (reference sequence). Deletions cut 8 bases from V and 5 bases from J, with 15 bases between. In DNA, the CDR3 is TGTGCCAGCGGGTTCTTAGACTGGAATGAAAAACTGTTTTTT. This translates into CASGFLDWNEKLFF.

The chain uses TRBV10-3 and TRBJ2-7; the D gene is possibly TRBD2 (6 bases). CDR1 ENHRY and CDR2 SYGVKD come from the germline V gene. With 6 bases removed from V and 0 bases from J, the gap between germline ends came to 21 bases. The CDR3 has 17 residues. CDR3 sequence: CAIRNTTSTSDSYEQYF. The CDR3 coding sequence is TGTGCCATCAGGAATACAACCTCGACTAGTGACTCCTACGAGCAGTACTTC.

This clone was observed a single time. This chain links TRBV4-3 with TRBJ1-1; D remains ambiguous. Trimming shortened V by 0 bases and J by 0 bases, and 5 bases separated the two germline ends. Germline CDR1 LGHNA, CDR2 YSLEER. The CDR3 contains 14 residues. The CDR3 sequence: CASSQDFLNTEAFF. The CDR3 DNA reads TGCGCCAGCAGCCAAGACTTTTTGAACACTGAAGCTTTCTTT.

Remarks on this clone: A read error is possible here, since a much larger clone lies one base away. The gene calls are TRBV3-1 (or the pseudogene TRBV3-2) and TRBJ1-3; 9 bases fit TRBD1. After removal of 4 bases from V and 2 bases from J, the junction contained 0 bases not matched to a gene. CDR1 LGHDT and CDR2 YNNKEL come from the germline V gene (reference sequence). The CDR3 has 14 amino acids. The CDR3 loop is CASSRQGAGNTIYF. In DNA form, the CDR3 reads TGTGCCAGCAGCCGACAGGGGGCTGGAAACACCATATATTTT.

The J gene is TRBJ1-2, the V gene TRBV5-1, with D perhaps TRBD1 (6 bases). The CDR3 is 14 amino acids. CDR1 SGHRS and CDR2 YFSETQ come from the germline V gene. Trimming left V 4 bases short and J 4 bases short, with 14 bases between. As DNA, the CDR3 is TGCGCCAGCAGCCCGGATGGGGGCGGCTATGGCTACACCTTC. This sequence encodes CASSPDGGGYGYTF.

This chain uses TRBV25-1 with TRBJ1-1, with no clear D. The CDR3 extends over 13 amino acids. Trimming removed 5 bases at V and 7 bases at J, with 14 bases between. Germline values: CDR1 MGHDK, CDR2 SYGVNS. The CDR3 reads CASSQLSSLEAFF. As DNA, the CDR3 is TGTGCCAGCAGTCAATTGAGCTCGCTTGAAGCTTTCTTT.

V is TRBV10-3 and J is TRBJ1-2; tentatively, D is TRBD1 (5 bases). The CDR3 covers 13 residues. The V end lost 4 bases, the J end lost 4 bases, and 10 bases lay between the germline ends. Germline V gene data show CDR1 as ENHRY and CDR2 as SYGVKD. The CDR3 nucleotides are TGTGCCATCAGTGGTGGGGCGACCTATGGCTACACCTTC. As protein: CAISGGATYGYTF.

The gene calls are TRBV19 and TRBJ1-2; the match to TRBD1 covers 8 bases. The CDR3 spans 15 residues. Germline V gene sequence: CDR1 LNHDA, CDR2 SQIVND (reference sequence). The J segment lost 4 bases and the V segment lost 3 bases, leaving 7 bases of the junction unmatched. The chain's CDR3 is CASSIGQGTTYGYTF. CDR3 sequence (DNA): TGTGCCAGTAGTATTGGACAGGGAACCACCTATGGCTACACCTTC.

This CDR3 reads CASSPRQGEETQYF. The CDR3 DNA reads TGCGCCAGCAGCCCAAGACAGGGGGAAGAGACCCAGTACTTC. The chain links TRBV5-1 to TRBJ2-5; 9 nucleotides agree with TRBD1. Germline V gene sequence: CDR1 SGHRS, CDR2 YFSETQ. This CDR3 has 14 amino acids. V was pared by 4 bases and J by 3 bases, with 4 bases of the junction left unmatched.